Listed here are 10 T cell receptor beta chains from one sample, sequenced in a study of T cells after yellow fever vaccination. MiXCR, applied by TCRdb to the 5' RACE reads, yields one record per CDR3 protein. Found here are 120,000 or so distinct CDR3 sequences, about 8.2% of them singletons; the top ten hold less than 40%. The source was CD8+ T cells sorted from PBMCs, collected on the day of the yellow fever booster vaccination. These receptors originate from a young man who received the YFV17D yellow fever vaccine.

There are a few counts of this clonotype. The rearrangement links TRBV6-5 to TRBJ2-1; D unclear. Germline assignment: CDR1 MNHEY and CDR2 SVGAGI. Deletions cut 6 bases from V and 6 bases from J, with 12 bases between. This CDR3 is 13 amino acids long. The CDR3 sequence is CASSRGRPNEQFF. CDR3 sequence (DNA): TGTGCCAGCAGCCGCGGACGGCCCAATGAGCAGTTCTTC.

The chain carries TRBV4-3 and TRBJ2-4; D remains ambiguous. The CDR3 has 17 amino acids. V lost 0 bases, J lost 0 bases, and 12 bases lay in between. The germline CDR1 and CDR2 sequences are LGHNA and YSLEER. The CDR3 protein is CASSQDLQPVAKNIQYF. As DNA, the CDR3 is TGCGCCAGCAGCCAAGATTTACAGCCTGTAGCCAAAAACATTCAGTACTTC.

At least ten counts were recorded for this clonotype. This chain uses TRBV2 with TRBJ2-6; D gene unclear. Deletions cut 2 bases from V and 2 bases from J, with 7 bases between. The CDR3 runs 15 residues. The germline gives CDR1 SNHLY, CDR2 FYNNEI. CDR3 coding DNA: TGTGCCAGCAGTGAATCGGACGCTGGGGCCAACGTCCTGACTTTC. Translated: CASSESDAGANVLTF.

V gene TRBV20-1 combines with J gene TRBJ2-7; D remains ambiguous. The germline V gene encodes CDR1 DFQATT and CDR2 SNEGSKA (reference sequence). The CDR3 sequence is 13 residues long. Trimming stripped 3 bases from V and 0 bases from J, with 9 bases between. This CDR3 reads CSARMGNSYEQYF. CDR3 coding DNA: TGCAGTGCTAGGATGGGCAACTCCTACGAGCAGTACTTC.

V usage is TRBV27 and J usage is TRBJ1-4; perhaps TRBD1 as D (5 bases). There are 15 residues in the CDR3. Looked up from germline, CDR1 is MNHEY and CDR2 is SMNVEV (reference sequence). Between the trimmed V and J ends, which lost 1 base and 8 bases, there was a span of 14 bases. The CDR3 loop reads CASSLYAGSREKLFF. The CDR3 bases are TGTGCCAGCAGTTTATATGCAGGGTCGAGAGAAAAACTGTTTTTT.

In its sample, this clonotype was seen a few times. The chain joins TRBV4-3 to TRBJ2-7, with 8 bases lining up with TRBD2. V was clipped by 4 bases and J by 5 bases; unmatched bases: 7. This CDR3 comprises 14 residues. Germline-derived CDR1 and CDR2 are LGHNA and YSLEER. The CDR3 DNA follows: TGCGCCAGCAGCCGAGCGGGGGACCCCGACGAGCAGTACTTC. It translates to CASSRAGDPDEQYF.

The CDR3 here is CSARLIGTVFSTNEKLFF. As DNA, the CDR3 is TGCAGTGCTAGATTAATTGGGACAGTATTTTCAACTAATGAAAAACTGTTTTTT. V usage is TRBV20-1 and J usage is TRBJ1-4, with 7 bases fitting TRBD1. Germline V gene sequence: CDR1 DFQATT, CDR2 SNEGSKA (reference sequence). Unmatched junction bases numbered 12, after V lost 2 bases and J lost 0 bases. The CDR3 is made up of 18 amino acids.

This clonotype was counted a few times. The chain carries TRBV3-1 and TRBJ2-7; 7 positions match TRBD1. CDR1 and CDR2 from the germline V gene are LGHDT and YNNKEL (reference sequence). V trimming: 3 bases; J trimming: 0 bases; junction bases outside the gene matches: 5. The CDR3 covers 15 residues. CDR3 sequence (DNA): TGTGCCAGCAGCCATGTGACAGGGAGCTCCTACGAGCAGTACTTC. Protein: CASSHVTGSSYEQYF.

J is TRBJ2-7 and V is TRBV30; D gene unclear. This CDR3 has 14 residues. Germline V gives CDR1 GTSNPN, CDR2 SVGIG (reference sequence). V lost 0 bases and J 4 bases, leaving 13 bases between the germline ends. The CDR3 nucleotides are TGTGCCTGGAGTGTGGAAGGGCCGTGGTACGAGCAGTACTTC. Its translation: CAWSVEGPWYEQYF.

The chain recombines TRBV6-1 with TRBJ1-5, with D perhaps matching TRBD1 (5 bases). There are 15 residues in the CDR3. V dropped 1 base and J dropped 1 base, with 8 bases sitting between them. Looked up from germline, CDR1 is MNHNS and CDR2 is SASEGT. The CDR3 reads CASSEDWTSNQPQHF. In DNA, the CDR3 is TGTGCCAGCAGTGAAGACTGGACAAGCAATCAGCCCCAGCATTTT.